This TCR beta chain was identified during a study of T-cell memory formation after mild COVID-19. Overall study results and limits: There was a balanced CD4/CD8 profile in clones contracting day 15 to 85, and later expanders leaned CD4+.

MiXCR, run by TCRdb on the 5' RACE reads, gives a single entry per CDR3 protein. The table includes approximately 350,000 distinct CDR3 sequences, around an eighth detected once. This clonotype came up many times. The antigen is undetermined. The CDR3 covers 16 residues. The trim removed 5 bases at V and 1 base at J, leaving 4 bases unmatched. CDR1 and CDR2 (germline): SGHRS, YFSETQ. This TCR was sampled from a man in his late teens or twenties who had mild COVID-19 (a few samples of this study predate the infection). Cell type and time point are not known. The sequenced material came from PBMCs or a T cell subset sorted from them (not recorded which). V is TRBV5-1 and J is TRBJ2-1, with 12 bases that match TRBD2. The CDR3 region is CASRPSGGASYNEQFF. CDR3 sequence (DNA): TGCGCCAGCAGGCCTAGCGGGGGGGCGTCCTACAATGAGCAGTTCTTC.